The next 9 T cell receptor beta chains were all read from a single sample in a study of Ad26.COV2.S vaccination and SARS-CoV-2 variants. Treatment of the sample: roughly 20 received Ad26.COV2.S at low or high dose, single or two shots; 5 received placebo; per-sample allocation not given. All samples were drawn on day 63, counting from the first vaccine or placebo injection. Using immunoSEQ multiplex PCR, the repertoire was profiled, and TCRdb retains in-frame clones only, with some absent. This table holds about 420,000 clones, approximately 90% found once. The sequenced sample was peripheral blood, obtained in a trial of Ad26.COV2.S vaccine versus placebo. These receptors were taken from a person between 18 and 60 years old who received the Ad26.COV2.S COVID-19 vaccine or a placebo.

V usage is TRBV3-1 (or the pseudogene TRBV3-2) and J usage is TRBJ1-5; unclear D gene. Germline CDR1 is LGHDT and CDR2 is YNNKEL (reference sequence). Trimming left V 4 bases short and J 5 bases short, with 6 bases between. The CDR3 has 12 amino acids. In nucleotides, the CDR3 is TGTGCCAGCAGCCCCCCTTATCAGCCCCAGCATTTT. It is translated as CASSPPYQPQHF.

This clone was counted only a few times. J is TRBJ1-6 and V is TRBV7-9; D call uncertain. Trimming took 5 bases from V and 1 from J, leaving 18 bases between them. The germline CDR1 and CDR2 sequences are SEHNR and FQNEAQ (reference sequence). The CDR3 contains 18 residues. CDR3 nucleotide sequence: TGTGCCAGCAGCCGACCACTGGGTGAGGGTTCCTATAATTCACCCCTCCACTTT. The encoded protein is CASSRPLGEGSYNSPLHF.

This clone was picked up one time. The V and J genes are TRBV9 and TRBJ2-7; TRBD1 matches 10 bases. The V and J ends lost 4 bases and 5 bases, in that order; junction bases with no gene match: 6. The germline gives CDR1 SGDLS, CDR2 YYNGEE. This CDR3 spans 14 amino acids. CDR3 loop: CASSHPDRGHEQYF. The CDR3 DNA is TGTGCCAGCAGCCACCCCGACAGGGGGCACGAGCAGTACTTC. The entire variable domain, with the rest obtained from reference TRBV9 and TRBJ2-7, is as follows: DSGVTQTPKHLITATGQRVTLRCSPRSGDLSVYWYQQSLDQGLQFLIQYYNGEERAKGNILERFSAQQFPDLHSELNLSSLELGDSALYFCASSHPDRGHEQYFGPGTRLTVT.

The chain recombines TRBV6-4 with TRBJ2-3; a possible D gene is TRBD2 (6 bases). CDR1 and CDR2 from the germline V gene are MRHNA and SNTAGT. Trimming took 3 bases from V and 2 from J, leaving 12 bases between them. This CDR3 has 15 amino acids. CDR3 region: CASSEVGDSTDTQYF. Written as DNA, the CDR3 is TGTGCCAGCAGTGAAGTAGGGGACTCCACAGATACGCAGTATTTT.

This chain uses TRBV11-2 with TRBJ1-3; D unclear. This CDR3 contains 16 residues. Trimming pared 2 bases from V and 0 bases from J, leaving 11 bases between. Germline V gene data show CDR1 as SGHAT and CDR2 as FQNNGV. The CDR3 nucleotides are TGTGCCAGCAGCTTAATCGCAATGCTCTCTGGAAACACCATATATTTT. Amino acid sequence: CASSLIAMLSGNTIYF.

The chain carries TRBV7-2 and TRBJ1-2; D is ambiguous. CDR3 length equals 12 residues. The germline CDR1 and CDR2 sequences are SGHTA and FQGNSA. V shed 4 bases and J shed 7 bases, with 10 bases lying between them. Here the CDR3 reads CASSSPASGYTF. CDR3 nucleotides: TGTGCCAGCAGCTCACCAGCCTCTGGCTACACCTTC.

V usage is TRBV7-2 and J usage is TRBJ2-3, with 11 bases matching TRBD2. Germline CDR1 is SGHTA and CDR2 is FQGNSA. CDR3 length equals 15 residues. Trimming removed 4 bases from V and 4 bases from J; junction bases left unmatched: 4. The CDR3 is CASSSNSGGADTQYF. The CDR3 nucleotides are TGTGCCAGCAGCTCAAATAGCGGGGGGGCAGATACGCAGTATTTT.

The J gene is TRBJ1-4, the V gene TRBV6-9; 8 bases are a match to TRBD1. Germline-derived CDR1 and CDR2 are MNHGY and SVAAGI. This CDR3 comprises 17 residues. V dropped 2 bases and J dropped 6; count of bases not matched to a gene: 11. Written as DNA, the CDR3 is TGTGCCAGCAGTTATAAGGCCTCAGGGGGCTGGCATGAAAAACTGTTTTTT. The encoded protein is CASSYKASGGWHEKLFF.

This clone has a single count. The chain combines TRBV11-2 with TRBJ1-1; D ambiguous. The CDR3 length is 16 residues. In germline, CDR1 is SGHAT, CDR2 FQNNGV. The ends were cut back, 5 bases at V and 2 bases at J, with 18 bases in the middle. CDR3: CASSPAFQGPNTEAFF. CDR3 bases: TGTGCCAGCAGCCCGGCCTTTCAAGGACCCAACACTGAAGCTTTCTTT.